A single sample is the source of the 26 T cell receptor beta chains below, sequenced in a study of OX40 agonist ivuxolimab in advanced cancers. The data were produced by immunoSEQ multiplex PCR, yet TCRdb's version contains in-frame clones alone and is incomplete. The data show 65,000 to 75,000 clones, 80% to 90% seen once. The sequences come from CD4+ or CD8+ T cells sorted from blood, collected in a trial of the OX40 agonist ivuxolimab. These receptors came from an adult with an advanced solid tumor such as melanoma, head and neck, liver or kidney cancer.

V usage is TRBV4-1 and J usage is TRBJ2-3; D unclear. There are 15 residues in the CDR3. Germline V lookup: CDR1 MGHRA, CDR2 YSYEKL. The V gene lost 1 base and the J gene lost 0 bases, with 8 bases spanning the gap. CDR3 DNA: TGCGCCAGCAGCCAAGGGTCAGGTAGCACAGATACGCAGTATTTT. It encodes CASSQGSGSTDTQYF.

The gene calls are TRBV11-2 and TRBJ1-5; D remains ambiguous. With 1 base removed from V and 5 bases from J, the gap between germline ends came to 6 bases. The CDR3 covers 13 residues. CDR1 is SGHAT, CDR2 FQNNGV, per germline. For the CDR3, the DNA is TGTGCCAGCAGCTTAGTAAAGGATCAGCCCCAGCATTTT. This encodes CASSLVKDQPQHF.

This chain links TRBV30 with TRBJ1-1; 8 bases agree with TRBD1. This CDR3 is built from 13 residues. Germline V gene sequence: CDR1 GTSNPN, CDR2 SVGIG (reference sequence). The V and J ends lost 7 bases and 4 bases, in that order; junction bases with no gene match: 8. The CDR3 DNA is TGTGCCTCCGACCCCGGGACAGGCACTGAAGCTTTCTTT. Translation: CASDPGTGTEAFF.

The chain combines TRBV2 with TRBJ1-2; D is ambiguous. Trimming shortened V by 5 bases and J by 2 bases, and 12 bases separated the two germline ends. The CDR3 runs 14 residues. CDR1 and CDR2 from the germline V gene are SNHLY and FYNNEI. The chain's CDR3 is CASSWGTANYGYTF. CDR3 nucleotides: TGTGCCAGCAGTTGGGGAACAGCGAACTATGGCTACACCTTC.

This clone has just one count. The V call is TRBV18, the J call TRBJ2-1; D may be TRBD1 or TRBD2 (5 bases each). The germline CDR1 and CDR2 sequences are KGHSH and LQKENI. Trimming stripped 8 bases from V and 14 bases from J, with 16 bases between. The CDR3 is 11 amino acids. The chain's CDR3 is CASPFEGSKFF. In nucleotides, the CDR3 is TGTGCCAGCCCTTTTGAGGGGAGTAAGTTCTTC.

The CDR3 region has the DNA TGTGCCAGCAGCCCGAACGCGCTAGCGCCGGCTAAGGAGCAGTACTTC. It encodes CASSPNALAPAKEQYF. The chain couples TRBV11-2 to TRBJ2-7; D is possibly TRBD2 (6 bases). The CDR3 has 16 amino acids. Trimming left V 5 bases short and J 7 bases short, with 24 bases between. Germline V lookup: CDR1 SGHAT, CDR2 FQNNGV.

V gene TRBV6-5 combines with J gene TRBJ2-7, with 8 bases lining up with TRBD2. The germline V gene has CDR1 MNHEY and CDR2 SVGAGI. Trimming took 6 bases from V and 1 from J; bases not matched to a gene: 5. The CDR3 contains 14 residues. The CDR3 coding sequence is TGTGCCAGCAGCCCGAGACTAGCGTCCTACGAGCAGTACTTC. Translating gives CASSPRLASYEQYF.

The J gene is TRBJ2-1, the V gene TRBV18; 11 positions match TRBD2. The V and J ends lost 3 bases and 6 bases, in that order; junction bases with no gene match: 4. The CDR3 runs to 15 residues. Germline V lookup: CDR1 KGHSH, CDR2 LQKENI. CDR3 sequence (DNA): TGTGCCAGCTCACCGGGTAGCGGGAGGGCCAATGAGCAGTTCTTC. Its translation: CASSPGSGRANEQFF.

The V gene is TRBV11-3, the J gene TRBJ1-1; possibly TRBD1 for D (5 bases). The CDR3 is 14 residues long. The V end was cut by 3 bases, the J end by 1 base, with 9 bases between. From germline, CDR1 is SGHNT and CDR2 YENEEA. Here the CDR3 DNA reads TGTGCCAGCAGCTTCTTGACAGCGAACACTGAAGCTTTCTTT. Amino acids: CASSFLTANTEAFF.

The chain recombines TRBV5-4 with TRBJ1-1, with D possibly being TRBD1 (5 bases). Germline loops: CDR1 SGHNT, CDR2 YYREEE (reference sequence). CDR3 length equals 16 residues. V lost 3 bases, J lost 0 bases, and 15 bases lay in between. CDR3 in amino acids: CASSSLLSTVNTEAFF. The CDR3 DNA follows: TGTGCCAGCAGCTCATTACTTTCGACAGTGAACACTGAAGCTTTCTTT.

The chain employs TRBV5-4 and TRBJ2-7; no clear D. Deletions cut 0 bases from V and 6 bases from J, with 7 bases between. This CDR3 comprises 12 residues. From germline, CDR1 is SGHNT and CDR2 YYREEE (reference sequence). DNA of the CDR3: TGTGCCAGCAGCTTGGGGGTGGGCGAGCAGTACTTC. Its protein is CASSLGVGEQYF.

This clone has more than one count but fewer than ten. V usage is TRBV7-2 and J usage is TRBJ1-2, with unresolved D. CDR3 length: 13 amino acids. Trimming cost V 0 bases and J 7 bases, with 9 bases left between them. Germline V lookup: CDR1 SGHTA, CDR2 FQGNSA. DNA of the CDR3: TGTGCCAGCAGCTTAGCGTCTGACGGTGGCTACACCTTC. Translation: CASSLASDGGYTF.

The chain employs TRBV10-3 and TRBJ2-3; the match to TRBD2 covers 8 bases. The CDR3 is 18 residues long. The trim removed 0 bases at V and 3 bases at J, leaving 11 bases unmatched. The V gene's germline CDR1 is ENHRY and CDR2 SYGVKD. CDR3 protein: CAISESVYTGGPTDTQYF. The CDR3 DNA is TGTGCCATCAGTGAGTCAGTTTATACGGGAGGGCCAACAGATACGCAGTATTTT.

The rearrangement uses TRBV6-6 and TRBJ2-1; D is unresolved. The CDR3 totals 14 residues. In germline, CDR1 is MNHNY, CDR2 SVGAGI (reference sequence). The V end was cut by 0 bases, the J end by 1 base, with 4 bases between. The CDR3 sequence is CASSYSRSYNEQFF. The DNA for the CDR3 is TGTGCCAGCAGTTACTCTCGTTCCTACAATGAGCAGTTCTTC.

V usage is TRBV27 and J usage is TRBJ1-4, with D unresolved. CDR3 length equals 14 residues. Germline V CDR1 and CDR2: MNHEY, SMNVEV (reference sequence). Deletions cut 6 bases from V and 6 bases from J, with 14 bases between. The CDR3 region has the DNA TGTGCCAGCAGACCTTGGTTAGGGCATGAAAAACTGTTTTTT. Its translation is CASRPWLGHEKLFF.

The genes are TRBV6-1 and TRBJ1-2; 7 bases align to TRBD1. Trimming removed 8 bases from V and 3 bases from J; junction bases left unmatched: 6. The CDR3 spans 13 residues. Germline CDR1 and CDR2: MNHNS and SASEGT. The CDR3 loop is CASFGTADYGYTF. Written as DNA, the CDR3 is TGTGCCAGCTTTGGGACAGCCGACTATGGCTACACCTTC.

This chain joins TRBV11-3 and TRBJ2-5; D gene ambiguous. V shed 3 bases and J shed 4 bases, with 15 bases lying between them. This CDR3 region has 15 residues. Germline V lookup: CDR1 SGHNT, CDR2 YENEEA. CDR3 coding DNA: TGTGCCAGCAGCTTCGGTCGTTGGTCTTCAGAGACCCAGTACTTC. This encodes CASSFGRWSSETQYF.

This rearrangement joins TRBV9 to TRBJ2-7; tentative D call: TRBD2 (5 bases). The CDR3 totals 15 residues. Germline CDR1 is SGDLS and CDR2 is YYNGEE. The ends were cut back, 3 bases at V and 0 bases at J, with 13 bases in the middle. The CDR3 DNA reads TGTGCCAGCAGCGCCCGAGGGTCGGGCTCCTACGAGCAGTACTTC. Its translation is CASSARGSGSYEQYF.

This chain joins TRBV11-3 and TRBJ2-2; 7 nucleotides match TRBD2. There are 15 residues in the CDR3. Germline V CDR1 and CDR2: SGHNT, YENEEA. V shed 2 bases, J shed 3 bases, and the junction held 3 bases outside the gene matches. CDR3 sequence: CASSLTLADTGELFF. CDR3 in DNA: TGTGCCAGCAGCTTAACCCTAGCGGACACCGGGGAGCTGTTTTTT.

CDR3: CASAQNVETQYF. Written as DNA, the CDR3 is TGCGCCAGCGCGCAGAATGTGGAGACCCAGTACTTC. The chain has TRBV5-1 and TRBJ2-5; D not certain. Looked up from germline, CDR1 is SGHRS and CDR2 is YFSETQ. CDR3 length: 12 amino acids. Trimming left V 7 bases short and J 5 bases short, with 12 bases between.

The V and J genes are TRBV5-1 and TRBJ1-1; D not certain. Trimming cost V 4 bases and J 1 base, with 11 bases left between them. This CDR3 region has 14 residues. CDR1 is SGHRS and CDR2 is YFSETQ in the germline V gene. CDR3 amino acids: CASSPATPNTEAFF. CDR3 coding DNA: TGCGCCAGCAGCCCTGCTACCCCGAACACTGAAGCTTTCTTT.

The chain couples TRBV11-3 to TRBJ2-1; TRBD2 aligns across 10 bases. V lost 5 bases, J lost 7 bases, and 14 bases stayed unmatched. Germline CDR1 reads SGHNT; CDR2 reads YENEEA. The CDR3 covers 17 residues. The CDR3 reads CASSRRGGTSAMNEQFF. The DNA for the CDR3 is TGTGCCAGCAGCCGCCGCGGCGGGACTAGCGCAATGAATGAGCAGTTCTTC.

This chain links TRBV4-2 with TRBJ1-4, with 8 bases aligning to TRBD1. CDR1 is LGHNA, CDR2 YNFKEQ, per germline. This CDR3 is 17 amino acids long. J lost 7 bases, V lost 5 bases, and 15 bases had no gene match. CDR3 region: CASSFGQGGSPPEKLFF. CDR3 bases: TGTGCCAGCAGCTTCGGACAGGGTGGAAGTCCTCCTGAAAAACTGTTTTTT.

This chain connects TRBV10-3 to TRBJ1-3, with 10 positions matching TRBD1. The germline V gene has CDR1 ENHRY and CDR2 SYGVKD. There are 16 residues in the CDR3. With 0 bases clipped from V and 7 bases from J, the junction kept 6 bases outside the gene matches. For the CDR3, the DNA is TGTGCCATCAGTGAGTCGCTCGGGACAGGGGAGAACACCATATATTTT. Residues: CAISESLGTGENTIYF.

The chain couples TRBV7-8 to TRBJ1-2; D is unresolved. The CDR3 sequence is 14 residues long. The V gene's germline CDR1 is SGHVS and CDR2 FQNEAQ. Between the trimmed V and J ends, which lost 4 bases and 3 bases, there was a span of 12 bases. The CDR3: CASSSATTDYGYTF. CDR3 DNA sequence: TGTGCCAGCAGCTCCGCGACTACAGACTATGGCTACACCTTC.

The chain recombines TRBV19 with TRBJ2-7; 8 bases are shared with TRBD1. This CDR3 is built from 16 residues. Germline-derived CDR1 and CDR2 are LNHDA and SQIVND (reference sequence). Losses at the gene ends were 5 bases for V and 0 bases for J; bases not matched to a gene: 9. The CDR3 coding sequence is TGTGCCAGTAGTGTCGACAGGGGTCAAAGCTCCTACGAGCAGTACTTC. Encoded protein: CASSVDRGQSSYEQYF.